This T cell receptor beta chain was obtained from a study of shared T cell receptors in the human thymus. The method was immunoSEQ multiplex PCR; TCRdb's version includes in-frame clones alone and lacks a portion of them. The profile shows 600,000 or so clones, around 87% of them singletons. Trimming took 8 bases from V and 2 from J; bases not matched to a gene: 7. In germline, CDR1 is MGHDK, CDR2 SYGVNS. This CDR3 has 15 residues. These same data were also listed under a study on human thymus T cells. This second study says: During corrective heart surgery, resections were taken, and the thymus tissue came from them. Unrelated individuals were reported by related research to share highly overlapping thymic repertoires.

The chain couples TRBV25-1 to TRBJ1-3; 9 bases agree with TRBD1. The sample was thymocytes. This clonotype was obtained from a boy under two years old with a congenital heart defect. Here the CDR3 reads CASLIQGAAGNTIYF. The CDR3 DNA sequence: TGTGCCAGCCTGATACAGGGGGCAGCTGGAAACACCATATATTTT.